Below, 7 T cell receptor beta chains from the same sample are listed, as sequenced in a study of graft-versus-host responses after intestinal transplantation. The antigens for these receptors are not known. Only in-frame clones appear in the TCRdb table, and some are missing; sequencing was by immunoSEQ multiplex PCR. The sample holds around 90,000 clones, about 90% seen once. Here the sequenced sample was unstimulated CD8+ T cells sorted from spleen or lymph node cells, taken before transplant. These receptor sequences come from a human donor who was the organ donor for an intestinal transplant.

The chain is built from TRBV11-2 and TRBJ1-4, with D perhaps matching TRBD1 (6 bases). The V gene's germline CDR1 is SGHAT and CDR2 FQNNGV. The CDR3 is 15 amino acids. V shed 1 base and J shed 10 bases, with 16 bases lying between them. The CDR3 reads CASSLAPGQFVKLFF. In nucleotides, the CDR3 is TGTGCCAGCAGCTTAGCGCCCGGACAGTTTGTAAAACTGTTTTTT.

This chain joins TRBV5-1 and TRBJ2-7, with a weak D call TRBD1 (5 bases). The CDR3 extends over 18 amino acids. Trimming removed 0 bases from V and 3 bases from J, with 22 bases in between. CDR1 and CDR2 (germline): SGHRS, YFSETQ. In DNA form, the CDR3 reads TGCGCCAGCAGCTTGGGCGTTTGGGGCGCTCTAATTAACTACGAGCAGTACTTC. It codes for CASSLGVWGALINYEQYF.

The rearrangement links TRBV5-1 to TRBJ1-1; no reliable D call. Trimming cost V 0 bases and J 1 base, with 7 bases left between them. The V gene's germline CDR1 is SGHRS and CDR2 YFSETQ. CDR3 length equals 14 residues. The CDR3 nucleotides are TGCGCCAGCAGCTTGGTTGCGGGGAACACTGAAGCTTTCTTT. Protein: CASSLVAGNTEAFF. Full variable domain (rest looked up from reference TRBV5-1 and TRBJ1-1): KAGVTQTPRYLIKTRGQQVTLSCSPISGHRSVSWYQQTPGQGLQFLFEYFSETQRNKGNFPGRFSGRQFSNSRSEMNVSTLELGDSALYLCASSLVAGNTEAFFGQGTRLTVV.

The chain carries TRBV29-1 and TRBJ2-2; weak D call: TRBD1 (6 bases). CDR3 length: 15 amino acids. Germline assignment: CDR1 SQVTM and CDR2 ANQGSEA. Between the trimmed V and J ends, which lost 5 bases and 5 bases, there was a span of 18 bases. CDR3 in amino acids: CSVPARGIETGELFF. DNA of the CDR3: TGCAGCGTTCCCGCCAGGGGAATAGAAACCGGGGAGCTGTTTTTT.

V gene TRBV4-1 combines with J gene TRBJ2-1; TRBD2 matches at 11 bases. The J segment lost 10 bases and the V segment lost 3 bases, leaving 11 bases of the junction unmatched. Germline assignment: CDR1 MGHRA and CDR2 YSYEKL. The CDR3 extends over 16 amino acids. For the CDR3, the DNA is TGCGCCAGCAGCCACCTAGCGGGAGGCCAATTGGAGGAGCAGTTCTTC. This translates into CASSHLAGGQLEEQFF.

V and J are TRBV4-1 and TRBJ1-5, with D possibly TRBD1 on 5 matching bases. There are 16 residues in the CDR3. Trimming left V 2 bases short and J 3 bases short, with 14 bases between. Germline V gene sequence: CDR1 MGHRA, CDR2 YSYEKL. The DNA of the CDR3 is TGCGCCAGCAGCCAACCTGGGACTGAGGACAATCAGCCCCAGCATTTT. It yields the protein CASSQPGTEDNQPQHF.

The chain combines TRBV7-8 with TRBJ2-1, with TRBD2 identical over 11 bases. Trimming at V came to 4 bases and at J to 7 bases, leaving 9 bases not matched to a gene. The CDR3 spans 16 residues. CDR1 is SGHVS and CDR2 is FQNEAQ in the germline V gene. CDR3: CASSSPTSGSRNEQFF. The CDR3 nucleotides are TGTGCCAGCAGCTCCCCCACTAGCGGGAGCAGGAATGAGCAGTTCTTC.